Each of the 3 T cell receptor beta chains below was sequenced from the same sample in a study of HIV-infected patients and healthy controls. The repertoire came from unfractionated whole blood and reflected all unsorted peripheral T cells. Alpha and beta constant-region primers primed reverse transcription of around 500 ng RNA. Alpha and beta chain libraries were made separately by chain-specific third strand synthesis with multiplexing indices. TCRdb called the 5' RACE reads again in MiXCR, with one record for every CDR3 protein. Here the sample spans around 18,000 distinct CDR3 sequences, 9.5% to 13% being singletons. What was sequenced was blood. The receptors here all came from an adult in good health.

The V and J genes are TRBV5-1 and TRBJ1-2; 12 bases line up with TRBD1. This CDR3 is built from 17 residues. The V gene's germline CDR1 is SGHRS and CDR2 YFSETQ. Trimming removed 5 bases from V and 4 bases from J; junction bases left unmatched: 12. The CDR3 DNA is TGCGCCAGCAGGGCTACCACCGGGACAGGGGGCATCTATGGCTACACCTTC. Translating gives CASRATTGTGGIYGYTF.

Many counts were recorded for this clonotype. At one end, the junction sequence differs from germline, possibly due to a read error. The genes are TRBV6-5 and TRBJ2-1; tentative D call: TRBD2 (8 bases). The CDR3 is 16 amino acids. The germline CDR1 and CDR2 sequences are MNHEY and SVGAGI. CDR3 sequence (DNA): TGTGTCAGCAAGGGGGCGGGAGGTTCCCTTTACAATGAGCAGTTCTTC. Protein sequence: CVSKGAGGSLYNEQFF.

In this sample, this clonotype turned up a few times. The J gene is TRBJ2-5, the V gene TRBV5-4; D is possibly TRBD1 (5 bases). Looked up from germline, CDR1 is SGHNT and CDR2 is YYREEE (reference sequence). The CDR3 contains 13 residues. Trimming took off 3 bases at V and 4 bases at J, with 10 bases between the two ends. CDR3: CASSSTVIETQYF. The CDR3 coding sequence is TGTGCCAGCAGCTCGACAGTGATAGAGACCCAGTACTTC.